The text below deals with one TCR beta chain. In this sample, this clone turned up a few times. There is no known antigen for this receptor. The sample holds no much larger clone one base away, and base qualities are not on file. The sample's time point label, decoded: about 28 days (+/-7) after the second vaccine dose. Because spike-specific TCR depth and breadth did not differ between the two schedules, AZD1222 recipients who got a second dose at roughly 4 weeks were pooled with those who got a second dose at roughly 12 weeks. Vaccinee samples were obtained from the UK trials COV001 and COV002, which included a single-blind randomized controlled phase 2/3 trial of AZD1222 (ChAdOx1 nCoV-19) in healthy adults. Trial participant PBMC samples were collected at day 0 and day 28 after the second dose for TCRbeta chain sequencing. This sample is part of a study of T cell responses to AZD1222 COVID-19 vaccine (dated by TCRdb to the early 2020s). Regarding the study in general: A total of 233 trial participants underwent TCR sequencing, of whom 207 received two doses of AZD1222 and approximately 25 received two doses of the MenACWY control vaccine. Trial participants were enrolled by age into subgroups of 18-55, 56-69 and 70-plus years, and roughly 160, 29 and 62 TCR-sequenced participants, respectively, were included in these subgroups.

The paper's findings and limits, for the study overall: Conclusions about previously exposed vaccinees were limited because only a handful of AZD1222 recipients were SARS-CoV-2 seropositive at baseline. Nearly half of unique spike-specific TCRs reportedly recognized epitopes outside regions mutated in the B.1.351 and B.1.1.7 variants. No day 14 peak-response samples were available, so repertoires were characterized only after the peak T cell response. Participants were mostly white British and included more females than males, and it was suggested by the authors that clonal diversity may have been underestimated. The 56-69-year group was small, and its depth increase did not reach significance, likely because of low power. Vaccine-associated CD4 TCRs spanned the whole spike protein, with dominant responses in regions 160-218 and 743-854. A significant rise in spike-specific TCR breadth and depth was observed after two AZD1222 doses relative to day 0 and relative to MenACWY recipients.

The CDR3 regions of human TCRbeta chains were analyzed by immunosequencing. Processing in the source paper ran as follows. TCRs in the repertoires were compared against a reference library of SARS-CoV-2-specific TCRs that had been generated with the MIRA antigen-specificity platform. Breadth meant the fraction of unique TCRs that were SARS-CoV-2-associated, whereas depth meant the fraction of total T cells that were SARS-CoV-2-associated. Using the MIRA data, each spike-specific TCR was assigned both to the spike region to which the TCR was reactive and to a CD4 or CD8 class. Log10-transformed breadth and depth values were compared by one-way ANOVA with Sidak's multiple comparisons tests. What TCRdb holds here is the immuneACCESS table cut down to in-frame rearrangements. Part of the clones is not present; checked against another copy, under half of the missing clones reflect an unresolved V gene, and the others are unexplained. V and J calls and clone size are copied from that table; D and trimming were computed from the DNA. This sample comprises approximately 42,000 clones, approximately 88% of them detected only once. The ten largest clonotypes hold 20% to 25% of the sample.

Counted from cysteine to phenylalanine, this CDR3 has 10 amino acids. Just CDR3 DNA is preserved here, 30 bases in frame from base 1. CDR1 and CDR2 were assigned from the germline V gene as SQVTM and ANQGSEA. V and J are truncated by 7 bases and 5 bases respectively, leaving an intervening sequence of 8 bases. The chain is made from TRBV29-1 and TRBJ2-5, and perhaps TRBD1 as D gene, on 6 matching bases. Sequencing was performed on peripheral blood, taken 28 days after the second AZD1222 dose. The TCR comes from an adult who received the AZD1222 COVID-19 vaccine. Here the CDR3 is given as CSAQGETQYF. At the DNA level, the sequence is TGCAGCGCCCAGGGGGAGACCCAGTACTTC.